What follows are 7 T cell receptor beta chains derived from one specimen sequenced in a study of cytomegalovirus exposure and HLA in healthy donors. Both 60 Vbeta primers and 13 Jbeta primers went into the PCR. The repertoire was sequenced with immunoSEQ multiplex PCR; TCRdb's copy has only in-frame clones and lacks some. The repertoire holds 150,000 to 200,000 clones, with approximately 86% as singletons. The source material was PBMCs. These receptors were collected from a woman aged 18-35 years in good health and CMV-seronegative.

This clone was seen once. The J gene is TRBJ2-3, the V gene TRBV6-5; perhaps TRBD1 as D (6 bases). The CDR3 is 11 residues long. The V gene's germline CDR1 is MNHEY and CDR2 SVGAGI. The V gene lost 8 bases and the J gene lost 12 bases, with 15 bases spanning the gap. As DNA, the CDR3 is TGTGCCAGCGTTAGGGGGAGCTCCCAGTATTTT. Amino acid sequence: CASVRGSSQYF.

This sequence joins TRBV28 and TRBJ1-2; a possible D gene is TRBD1 (6 bases). V was clipped by 6 bases and J by 4 bases, with 15 bases between them. CDR1 is MDHEN, CDR2 SYDVKM, per germline. The CDR3 loop spans 14 amino acids. CDR3 in DNA: TGTGCCAGCAGGTTGGGGGGGCGAGGCTATGGCTACACCTTC. Protein product: CASRLGGRGYGYTF.

This chain uses TRBV11-2 with TRBJ1-2; tentative D call: TRBD1 (5 bases). The V end lost 5 bases, the J end lost 4 bases, and 8 bases lay between the germline ends. CDR1 is SGHAT and CDR2 is FQNNGV in the germline V gene. The CDR3 length is 12 residues. CDR3 DNA sequence: TGTGCCAGCAGCCCGGGGGGCTATGGCTACACCTTC. Amino acid sequence: CASSPGGYGYTF. The complete variable domain, with remaining parts taken from reference TRBV11-2 and TRBJ1-2, reads EAGVAQSPRYKIIEKRQSVAFWCNPISGHATLYWYQQILGQGPKLLIQFQNNGVVDDSQLPKDRFSAERLKGVDSTLKIQPAKLEDSAVYLCASSPGGYGYTFGSGTRLTVV.

The chain is built from TRBV15 and TRBJ2-7; 8 positions agree with TRBD1. The CDR3 is made up of 15 amino acids. Trimming at V came to 5 bases and at J to 5 bases, leaving 11 bases not matched to a gene. Germline-derived CDR1 and CDR2 are LNHNV and YYDKDF (reference sequence). CDR3 sequence (DNA): TGTGCCACCAGCTCCCACACGACAGGGGACCACGAGCAGTACTTC. Its translation: CATSSHTTGDHEQYF.

This sequence joins TRBV5-1 and TRBJ2-1; 9 nucleotides match TRBD1. Looked up from germline, CDR1 is SGHRS and CDR2 is YFSETQ. This CDR3 is built from 15 residues. Trimming cost V 4 bases and J 2 bases; bases outside gene matches: 4. CDR3 residues: CASSMGQGPYNEQFF. CDR3 bases: TGCGCCAGCAGCATGGGACAGGGTCCCTACAATGAGCAGTTCTTC.

This clone appeared a few times. The chain couples TRBV10-3 to TRBJ1-2; 10 bases align to TRBD1. Germline values: CDR1 ENHRY, CDR2 SYGVKD. After removal of 7 bases from V and 4 bases from J, the junction contained 6 bases not matched to a gene. The CDR3 is 14 residues long. Here the CDR3 DNA reads TGTGCCATCACCGGGACAGGGGAGACCTATGGCTACACCTTC. Amino acids: CAITGTGETYGYTF.

The chain has TRBV19 and TRBJ2-1; 8 bases line up with TRBD1. V trimming: 6 bases; J trimming: 10 bases; junction bases outside the gene matches: 8. Germline CDR1 and CDR2: LNHDA and SQIVND (reference sequence). The CDR3 totals 13 residues. CDR3 region: CASSPGQGREQFF. The CDR3 DNA follows: TGTGCCAGTAGCCCCGGACAGGGTAGAGAGCAGTTCTTC. The full variable domain, in which reference TRBV19 and TRBJ2-1 provide the parts outside the CDR3, is DGGITQSPKYLFRKEGQNVTLSCEQNLNHDAMYWYRQDPGQGLRLIYYSQIVNDFQKGDIAEGYSVSREKKESFPLTVTSAQKNPTAFYLCASSPGQGREQFFGPGTRLTVL.